The following is a TCR beta chain sequence with its context. What it binds is not known. Clones were sequenced by immunoSEQ multiplex PCR, and TCRdb holds only the in-frame ones, with some missing. Of more than 600,000 clones listed, under 95% are singletons. This specimen belongs to a study of shared clonotypes between healthy human individuals. Turning to the study itself: The plates for each donor numbered three CD4 naive, three CD4 memory, two CD8 naive and one CD8 memory. Study results and caveats: Around 4.7% of naive CD4 clonotypes were shared across four donors. In the sorted subsets, rarefaction showed sequencing was incomplete despite large depth. Generation probabilities of non-shared clonotypes were lower (relative to those shared by all four donors).

Selected positively for CCR7 and CD45RO-negative, naive CD8 cells excluded terminally differentiated effector memory CD45RA+ cells. V was clipped by 4 bases and J by 1 base, with 16 bases between them. The germline V gene encodes CDR1 SGHDN and CDR2 FVKESK. There are 16 residues in the CDR3. The gene calls are TRBV14 and TRBJ1-1; D unclear. The TCR sequence derives from a man aged 25-45 years in good health. Sequencing input: naive CD8+ T cells sorted from blood. The CDR3 nucleotides read TGTGCCAGCAGCCCTCGGGGAGGGCGGCGGAACACTGAAGCTTTCTTT. Protein: CASSPRGGRRNTEAFF.